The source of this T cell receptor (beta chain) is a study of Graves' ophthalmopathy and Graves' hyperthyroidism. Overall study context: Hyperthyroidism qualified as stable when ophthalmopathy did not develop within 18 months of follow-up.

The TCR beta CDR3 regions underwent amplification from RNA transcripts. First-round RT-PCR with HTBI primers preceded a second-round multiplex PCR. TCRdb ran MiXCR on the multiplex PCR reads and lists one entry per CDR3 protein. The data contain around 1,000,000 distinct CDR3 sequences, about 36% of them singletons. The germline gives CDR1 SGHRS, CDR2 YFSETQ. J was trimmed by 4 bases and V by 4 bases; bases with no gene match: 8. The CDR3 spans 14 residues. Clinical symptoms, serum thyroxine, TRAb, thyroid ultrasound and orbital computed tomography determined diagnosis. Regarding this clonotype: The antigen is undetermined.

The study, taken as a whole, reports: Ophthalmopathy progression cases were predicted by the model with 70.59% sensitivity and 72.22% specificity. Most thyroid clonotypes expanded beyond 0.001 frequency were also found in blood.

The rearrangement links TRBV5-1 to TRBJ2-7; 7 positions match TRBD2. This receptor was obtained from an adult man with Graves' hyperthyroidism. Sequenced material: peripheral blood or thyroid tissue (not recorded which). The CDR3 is CASSLQSGIYEQYF. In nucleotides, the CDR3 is TGCGCCAGCAGCCTACAGAGCGGGATATACGAGCAGTACTTC.